This TCR beta chain originates from a study of OX40 agonist ivuxolimab in advanced cancers. Study observations and caveats: CD8+ T cells (on average) carried more expanded clones than CD4+ T cells.

V lost 6 bases to trimming and J lost 5 bases, with 18 bases between them. The CDR3 runs to 15 residues. Germline V lookup: CDR1 SGHRS, CDR2 YFSETQ. Some clones are missing from TCRdb's copy, which holds only in-frame ones; the method was immunoSEQ multiplex PCR. Of 13,000 to 15,000 clones detected, approximately 87% appear once; the ten largest clones hold over 5.5%. This clone occurred a few times. Its specificity is not known. This specimen was CD4+ or CD8+ T cells sorted from blood, taken in a trial of the OX40 agonist ivuxolimab. V and J are TRBV5-1 and TRBJ2-1; D may be TRBD1 or TRBD2 (5 bases each). The receptor comes from an adult with an advanced solid tumor such as melanoma, head and neck, liver or kidney cancer. In DNA form, the CDR3 reads TGCGCCAGCAAGGTCACCGGGGCGCCTCACAATGAGCAGTTCTTC. Its protein is CASKVTGAPHNEQFF. Variable domain in full (rest from reference TRBV5-1 and TRBJ2-1): KAGVTQTPRYLIKTRGQQVTLSCSPISGHRSVSWYQQTPGQGLQFLFEYFSETQRNKGNFPGRFSGRQFSNSRSEMNVSTLELGDSALYLCASKVTGAPHNEQFFGPGTRLTVL.